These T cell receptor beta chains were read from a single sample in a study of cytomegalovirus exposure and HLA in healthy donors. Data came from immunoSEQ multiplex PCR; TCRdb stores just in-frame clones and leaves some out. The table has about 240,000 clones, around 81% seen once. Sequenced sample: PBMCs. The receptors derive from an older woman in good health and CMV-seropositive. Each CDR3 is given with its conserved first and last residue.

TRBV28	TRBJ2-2	CATQGWTSGRRTGTGELFF
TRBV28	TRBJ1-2	CASSFTGDYGYTF
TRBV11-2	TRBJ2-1	CASSRSVEQFF
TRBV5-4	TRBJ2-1	CASSYSGSLNEQFF
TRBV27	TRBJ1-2	CASSLRSNYGYTF
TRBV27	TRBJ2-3	CASTPGTSGRDTQYF
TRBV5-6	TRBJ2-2	CASSFGQVTGELFF
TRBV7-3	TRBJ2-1	CASSSGNNEQFF
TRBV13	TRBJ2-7	CASSLAPRGSYEQYF
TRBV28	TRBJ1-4	CASSYQGNEKLFF
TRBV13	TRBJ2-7	CASSPRQGTYEQYF
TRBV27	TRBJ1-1	CASSLRDRGVGTEAFF
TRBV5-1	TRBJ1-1	CASSARRTILNTEAFF
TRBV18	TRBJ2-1	CASSPRASGVRGEQFF
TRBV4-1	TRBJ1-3	CASSQDINNSGNTIYF
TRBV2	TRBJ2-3	CASSEASGSFTDTQYF
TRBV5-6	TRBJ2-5	CASSQRLAGFQETQYF
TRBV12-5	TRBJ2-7	CASGLVGSDRQQRNEQYF
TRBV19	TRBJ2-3	CASSPTVTDTQYF
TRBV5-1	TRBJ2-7	CASSSGQPPYEQYF
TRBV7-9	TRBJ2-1	CAILRSDFYNEQFF
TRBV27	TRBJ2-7	CASSLGDRISEQYF
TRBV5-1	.	CASSWDRVGNEQYF
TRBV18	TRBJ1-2	CASSPVPGAGYTF
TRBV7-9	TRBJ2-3	CASSHATLSSGTDTQYF
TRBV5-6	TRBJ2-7	CASSFGTGADPYEQYF
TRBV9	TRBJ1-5	CASSSTGASNQPQHF
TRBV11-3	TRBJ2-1	CASSLVRESDEQFF
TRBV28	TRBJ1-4	CASLRGRTRNEKLFF
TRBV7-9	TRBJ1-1	CASSDPGGQAFF
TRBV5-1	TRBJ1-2	CASSFQGWIDYGYTF
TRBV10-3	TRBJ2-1	CAISVGGSSYNEQFF